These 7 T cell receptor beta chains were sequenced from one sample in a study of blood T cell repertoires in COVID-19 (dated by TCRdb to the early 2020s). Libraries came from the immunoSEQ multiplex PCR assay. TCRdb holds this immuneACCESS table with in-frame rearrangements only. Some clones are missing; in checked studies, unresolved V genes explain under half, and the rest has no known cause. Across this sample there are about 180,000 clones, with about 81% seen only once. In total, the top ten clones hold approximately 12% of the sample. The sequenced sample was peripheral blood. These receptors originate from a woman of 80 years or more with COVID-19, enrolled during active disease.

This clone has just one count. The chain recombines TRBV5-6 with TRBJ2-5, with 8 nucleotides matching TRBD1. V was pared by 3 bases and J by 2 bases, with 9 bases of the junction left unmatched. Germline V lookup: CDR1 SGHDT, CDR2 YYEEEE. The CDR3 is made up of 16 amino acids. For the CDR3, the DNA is TGTGCCAGCAGCTCCGAAGCAACAGGGGGACAAGAGACCCAGTACTTC. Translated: CASSSEATGGQETQYF.

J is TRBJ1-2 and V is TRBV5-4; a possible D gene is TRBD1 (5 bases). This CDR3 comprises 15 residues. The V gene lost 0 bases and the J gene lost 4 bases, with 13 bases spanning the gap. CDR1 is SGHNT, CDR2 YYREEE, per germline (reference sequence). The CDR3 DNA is TGTGCCAGCAGCTTGGCCCAGGGCGGTGCCTATGGCTACACCTTC. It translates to CASSLAQGGAYGYTF. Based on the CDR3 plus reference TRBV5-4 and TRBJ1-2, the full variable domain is ETGVTQSPTHLIKTRGQQVTLRCSSQSGHNTVSWYQQALGQGPQFIFQYYREEENGRGNFPPRFSGLQFPNYSSELNVNALELDDSALYLCASSLAQGGAYGYTFGSGTRLTVV.

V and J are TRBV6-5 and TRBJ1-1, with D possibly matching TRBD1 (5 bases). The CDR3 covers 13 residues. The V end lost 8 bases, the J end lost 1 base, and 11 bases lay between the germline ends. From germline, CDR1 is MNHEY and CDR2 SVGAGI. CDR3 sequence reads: CASGLGPNTEAFF. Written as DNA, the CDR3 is TGTGCCAGCGGCCTGGGGCCGAACACTGAAGCTTTCTTT.

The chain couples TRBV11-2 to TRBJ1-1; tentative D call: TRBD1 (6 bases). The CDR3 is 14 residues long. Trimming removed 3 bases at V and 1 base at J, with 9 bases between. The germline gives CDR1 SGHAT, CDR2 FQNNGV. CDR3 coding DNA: TGTGCCAGCAGCTTCACAGGGCGGAACACTGAAGCTTTCTTT. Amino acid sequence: CASSFTGRNTEAFF.

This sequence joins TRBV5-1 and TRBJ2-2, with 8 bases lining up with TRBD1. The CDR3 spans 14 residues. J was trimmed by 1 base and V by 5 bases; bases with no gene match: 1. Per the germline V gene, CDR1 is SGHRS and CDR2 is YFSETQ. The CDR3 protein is CASRDRENTGELFF. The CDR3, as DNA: TGCGCCAGCAGGGACAGGGAGAACACCGGGGAGCTGTTTTTT.

CDR3 loop: CASSLRTGGMETQYF. CDR3 in DNA: TGTGCCAGCAGCTTAAGGACAGGGGGAATGGAGACCCAGTACTTC. The V gene is TRBV11-3, the J gene TRBJ2-5, with 10 bases lining up with TRBD1. V was clipped by 2 bases and J by 5 bases; unmatched bases: 5. CDR1 and CDR2 from the germline V gene are SGHNT and YENEEA. CDR3 length: 15 amino acids.

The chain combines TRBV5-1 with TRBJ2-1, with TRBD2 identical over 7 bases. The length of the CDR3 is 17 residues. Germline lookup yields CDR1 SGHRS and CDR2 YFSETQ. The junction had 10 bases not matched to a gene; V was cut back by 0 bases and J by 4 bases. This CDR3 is CASSLAFAGDPYNEQFF. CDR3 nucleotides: TGCGCCAGCAGCTTGGCCTTCGCGGGAGACCCTTACAATGAGCAGTTCTTC.